The following is a TCR beta chain sequence with its context. This entry is derived from a study of CD8 T cells in Susac syndrome. Reverse transcription of roughly 0.5 to 1 ug RNA was performed with random hexamers. TCRdb itself ran the immunoSEQ multiplex PCR reads through MiXCR, one entry per CDR3 protein. Of about 120,000 distinct CDR3 sequences in the sample, 94% were seen once. Trimming took 6 bases from V and 4 from J, leaving 18 bases between them. Germline CDR1 reads LGHNA; CDR2 reads YSLEER. The CDR3 length is 15 residues. This clonotype was sampled from a human donor in good health. The V and J genes are TRBV4-3 and TRBJ2-5, with D hard to call. Material: CD4+ T cells from PBMCs. The CDR3 spells CASSRGLALGETQYF. The DNA for the CDR3 is TGCGCCAGCAGTAGAGGCTTGGCCCTTGGAGAGACCCAGTACTTC.